The clone carrying this T cell receptor beta chain was picked up many times. Its antigen is not known. The data derive from a study of prognosis after radiotherapy for stage I lung cancer. In the study overall: Progression was not significant in around 15 patients, whereas several developed distant metastases (median around 7 months) after radiotherapy. Study-wide results and caveats: Unique TCR clone counts went down once patients had stereotactic body radiation therapy, median roughly 9,300 versus 7,200.

The study amplified the TCR beta CDR3 region from genomic DNA. This amplification was carried out by two rounds of multiplex PCR. The use of primers specific to each TRBV and TRBJ gene characterized first-round PCR. TCRdb recomputed calls from the multiplex PCR reads with MiXCR, one row per CDR3 protein. This sample yields about 59,000 distinct CDR3 sequences, of which 26% are seen a single time; roughly 7.5% belongs to the top ten. Each of two time points yielded six milliliters of peripheral venous blood. Germline V gene sequence: CDR1 SGHTA, CDR2 FQGNSA. The germline V and J ends were trimmed by 6 bases and 2 bases, with 10 bases remaining between them. There are 13 residues in the CDR3.

This clonotype was obtained from a donor over 45 with non-small cell lung cancer. The material sequenced was PBMCs, taken before or after stereotactic body radiation therapy (not recorded which). V and J are TRBV7-2 and TRBJ2-5; maybe TRBD2 (5 bases). The CDR3 protein is CASSRTRQETQYF. In DNA, the CDR3 is TGTGCCAGCAGTAGGACTCGACAAGAGACCCAGTACTTC.